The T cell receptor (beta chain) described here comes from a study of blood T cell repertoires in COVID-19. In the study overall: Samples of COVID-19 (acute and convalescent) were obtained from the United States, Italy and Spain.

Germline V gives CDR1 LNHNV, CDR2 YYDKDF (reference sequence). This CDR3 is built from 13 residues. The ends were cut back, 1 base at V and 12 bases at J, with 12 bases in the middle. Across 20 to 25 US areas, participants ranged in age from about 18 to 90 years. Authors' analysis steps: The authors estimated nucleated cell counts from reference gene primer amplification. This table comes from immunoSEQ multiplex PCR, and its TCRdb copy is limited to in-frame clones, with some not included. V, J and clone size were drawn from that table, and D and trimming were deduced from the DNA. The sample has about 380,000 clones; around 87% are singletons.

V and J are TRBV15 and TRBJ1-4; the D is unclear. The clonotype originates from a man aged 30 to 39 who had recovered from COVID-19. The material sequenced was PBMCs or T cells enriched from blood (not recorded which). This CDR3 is CATSRGGIGELFF. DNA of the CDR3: TGTGCCACCAGCAGAGGTGGTATCGGTGAACTGTTTTTT.